The table lists the clone carrying this T cell receptor (beta chain) with a few counts. The target antigen is unknown. It was RNA transcripts that yielded the amplified TCR beta CDR3 regions. The TCR CDR3 was amplified in a first-round RT-PCR using the HTBI primer set. Using its own MiXCR run on the multiplex PCR reads, TCRdb lists one record per CDR3 protein. The table lists more than 500,000 distinct CDR3 sequences, 35% to 50% of them singletons. V gave up 1 base and J gave up 5 bases, with 8 bases separating them. The CDR3 is 12 amino acids. Per the germline V gene, CDR1 is GTSNPN and CDR2 is SVGIG (reference sequence). The sample is drawn from a study of T cells in Graves' hyperthyroidism and ophthalmopathy. Study-wide findings and caveats: Ophthalmopathy was predicted by the model a median of about 6.7 months ahead of onset.

The clonotype comes from an adult woman with Graves' disease, either hyperthyroidism or ophthalmopathy (not recorded which). Sequences were obtained from peripheral blood or thyroid tissue (not recorded which). The chain combines TRBV30 with TRBJ1-1; the D gene is possibly TRBD1 (5 bases). The CDR3, as DNA: TGTGCCTGGAGTGGGGGGAGGACTGAAGCTTTCTTT. Protein sequence: CAWSGGRTEAFF.